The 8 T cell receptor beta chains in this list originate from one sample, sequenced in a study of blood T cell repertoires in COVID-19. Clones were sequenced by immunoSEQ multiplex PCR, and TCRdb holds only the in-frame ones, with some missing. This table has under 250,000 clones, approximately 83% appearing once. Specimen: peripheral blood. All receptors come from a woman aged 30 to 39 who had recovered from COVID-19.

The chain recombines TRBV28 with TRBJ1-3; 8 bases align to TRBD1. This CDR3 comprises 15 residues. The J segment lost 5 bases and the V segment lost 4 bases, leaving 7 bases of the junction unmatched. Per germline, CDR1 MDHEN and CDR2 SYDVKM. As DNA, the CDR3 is TGTGCCAGCAGTTCCCTGGACAGGGCCAGAAACACCATATATTTT. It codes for CASSSLDRARNTIYF.

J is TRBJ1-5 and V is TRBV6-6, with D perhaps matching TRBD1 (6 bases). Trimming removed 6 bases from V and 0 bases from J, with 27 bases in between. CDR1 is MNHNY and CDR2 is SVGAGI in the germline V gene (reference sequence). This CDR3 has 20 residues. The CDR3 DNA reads TGTGCCAGCAGCGATCTAGAACAGGGAGGGTACATTGATAGCAATCAGCCCCAGCATTTT. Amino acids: CASSDLEQGGYIDSNQPQHF.

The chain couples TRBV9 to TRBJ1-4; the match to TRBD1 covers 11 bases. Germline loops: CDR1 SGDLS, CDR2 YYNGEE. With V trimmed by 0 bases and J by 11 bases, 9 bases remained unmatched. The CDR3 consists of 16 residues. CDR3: CASSVEPGTGGGKLFF. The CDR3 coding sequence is TGTGCCAGCAGCGTAGAACCGGGGACAGGGGGTGGGAAACTGTTTTTT.

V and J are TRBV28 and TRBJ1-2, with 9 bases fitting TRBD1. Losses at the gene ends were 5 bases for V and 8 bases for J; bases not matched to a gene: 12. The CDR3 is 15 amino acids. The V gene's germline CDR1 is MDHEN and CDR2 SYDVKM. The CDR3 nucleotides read TGTGCCAGCAGTCCGTCAACAGGGGGCTCAGGAGGCTACACCTTC. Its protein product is CASSPSTGGSGGYTF.

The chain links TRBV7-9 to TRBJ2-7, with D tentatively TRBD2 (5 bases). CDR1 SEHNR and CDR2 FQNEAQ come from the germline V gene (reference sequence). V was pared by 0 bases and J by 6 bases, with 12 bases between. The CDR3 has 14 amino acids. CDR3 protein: CASSLAPSSGEQYF. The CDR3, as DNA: TGTGCCAGCAGCTTAGCTCCCTCCAGCGGCGAGCAGTACTTC.

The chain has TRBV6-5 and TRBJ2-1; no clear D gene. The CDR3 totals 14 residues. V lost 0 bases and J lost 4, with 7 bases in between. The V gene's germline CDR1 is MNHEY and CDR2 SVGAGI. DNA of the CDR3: TGTGCCAGCAGTTACTCGGTCAGTTACAATGAGCAGTTCTTC. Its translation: CASSYSVSYNEQFF.

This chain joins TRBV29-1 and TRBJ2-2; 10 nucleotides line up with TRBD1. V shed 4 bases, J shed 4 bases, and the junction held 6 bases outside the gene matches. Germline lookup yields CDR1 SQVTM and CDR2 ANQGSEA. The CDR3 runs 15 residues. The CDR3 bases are TGCAGCGTTGTGACGGACAGGGGGAGCACCGGGGAGCTGTTTTTT. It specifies CSVVTDRGSTGELFF.

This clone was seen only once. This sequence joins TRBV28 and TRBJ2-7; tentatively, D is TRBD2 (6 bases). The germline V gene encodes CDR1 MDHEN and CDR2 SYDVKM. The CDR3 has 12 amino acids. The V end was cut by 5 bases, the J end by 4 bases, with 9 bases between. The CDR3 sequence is CASSPGSYEQYF. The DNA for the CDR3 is TGTGCCAGCAGTCCCGGGAGTTACGAGCAGTACTTC.